This T cell receptor beta chain came from a study of shared clonotypes between healthy human individuals. Overall study: A few men and a couple of women, aged 18 to 49, were donors. Per donor, CD8 memory used one plate, CD8 naive used two, CD4 memory used three and CD4 naive used three. Whole-study findings and limits: Memory subsets had estimated richness that was generally smaller than that of naive subsets.

Germline V gene lookup returns CDR1 SGHDT and CDR2 YYEEEE. Trimming stripped 1 base from V and 7 bases from J, with 8 bases between. The CDR3 is 13 residues long. Methods used by the authors: Because ImmunoSEQ provided only junction sequences with no quality scores, the filtering differed. Clones were sequenced by immunoSEQ multiplex PCR, and TCRdb holds only the in-frame ones, with some missing. V and J calls and clone size follow that table, whereas D and trimming were derived from the DNA. The sample shows 1.5 million to 2.5 million clones, about 95% of them seen only once. As regards this clone: Its target is unknown.

Terminally differentiated effector memory CD45RA+ cells were left out of the naive CD8 fraction, which was CD45RO-negative and positively selected for CCR7. Input material: naive CD8+ T cells sorted from blood. The clonotype originates from a young man in good health. The V call is TRBV5-6, the J call TRBJ2-2; D ambiguous. CDR3 nucleotide sequence: TGTGCCAGCAGCTTGCAAGGGTACGGGGAGCTGTTTTTT. It yields the protein CASSLQGYGELFF.